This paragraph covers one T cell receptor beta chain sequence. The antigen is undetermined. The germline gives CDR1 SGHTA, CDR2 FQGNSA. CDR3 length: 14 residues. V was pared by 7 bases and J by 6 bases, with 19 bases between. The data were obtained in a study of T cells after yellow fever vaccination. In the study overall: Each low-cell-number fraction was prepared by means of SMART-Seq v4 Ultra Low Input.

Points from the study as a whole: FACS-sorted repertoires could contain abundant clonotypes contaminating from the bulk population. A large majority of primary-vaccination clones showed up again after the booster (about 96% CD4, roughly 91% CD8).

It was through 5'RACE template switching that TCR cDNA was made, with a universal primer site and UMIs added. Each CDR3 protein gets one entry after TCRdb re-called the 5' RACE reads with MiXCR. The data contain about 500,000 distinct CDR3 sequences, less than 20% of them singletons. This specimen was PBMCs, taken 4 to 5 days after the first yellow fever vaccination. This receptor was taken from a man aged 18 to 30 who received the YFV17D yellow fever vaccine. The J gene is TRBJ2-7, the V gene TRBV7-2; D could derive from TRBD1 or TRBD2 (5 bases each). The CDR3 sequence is CASTQLRGGSEQYF. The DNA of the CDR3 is TGTGCCAGCACCCAACTCCGGGGCGGCAGCGAGCAGTACTTC.